The rows below give T cell receptor beta chains drawn from one sample of a study of blood T cell repertoires in COVID-19. Sequencing was performed with immunoSEQ multiplex PCR; in TCRdb, only in-frame clones are kept and a portion is missing. The profile shows about 68,000 clones, around 90% of them singletons. Input material: peripheral blood. The receptors derive from a human donor in a cohort sampled during active COVID-19. Both conserved end residues are part of each CDR3. Each record gives: J gene, clone size, V gene, D gene, CDR3 DNA, CDR3 protein. A D gene is named only where the DNA matches it firmly. Clone size is not always given. Where it is, it says once, few, many or a class for expanded clones.

J: TRBJ1-5; size: -; V: TRBV7-2; D: -; DNA: TGTGCCAGCAGCCCGAGGGGGGAGGGAAGCAATCAGCCCCAGCATTTT; CDR3: CASSPRGEGSNQPQHF
J: TRBJ1-6; size: -; V: TRBV5-1; D: -; DNA: TGCGCCAGCAGCTTGGAGAGCGGGGCAGCGAATAATTCACCCCTCCACTTT; CDR3: CASSLESGAANNSPLHF
J: TRBJ2-7; size: -; V: TRBV3-1/TRBV3-2; D: -; DNA: TGTGCCAGCAGCCAAGGGCCAGGGCCCCCCTACGAGCAGTACTTC; CDR3: CASSQGPGPPYEQYF
J: TRBJ1-2; size: -; V: TRBV6-5; D: -; DNA: TGTGCCAGCACCCCTGGAGAGTACTATGGCTACACCTTC; CDR3: CASTPGEYYGYTF
J: TRBJ1-1; size: -; V: TRBV3-1/TRBV3-2; D: -; DNA: TGTGCCAGCAGCCAAGGAGTAAGCCCTTTCTTT; CDR3: CASSQGVSPFF
J: TRBJ2-5; size: few; V: TRBV6-4; D: -; DNA: TGTGCCAGCAGTGACTCGGGTGGGCAGACCCAGTACTTC; CDR3: CASSDSGGQTQYF
J: TRBJ1-2; size: -; V: TRBV18; D: -; DNA: TGTGCCAGCTCACCAACGATAGGGAGTTATGGCTACACCTTC; CDR3: CASSPTIGSYGYTF
J: TRBJ2-6; size: -; V: TRBV10-3; D: -; DNA: TGTGTTAGACGGGGGTTCCTTCCTGGGGCCAACGTCCTGACTTTC; CDR3: CVRRGFLPGANVLTF
J: TRBJ1-6; size: -; V: TRBV9; D: TRBD1; DNA: TGTGCCAGCAGCGTAGCTGGGGGACAGGGGAATTCACCCCTCCACTTT; CDR3: CASSVAGGQGNSPLHF
J: TRBJ1-5; size: -; V: TRBV6-1; D: TRBD1; DNA: TGTGCCAGCAGCTGGACAGGCAATAGCAATCAGCCCCAGCATTTT; CDR3: CASSWTGNSNQPQHF
J: TRBJ2-1; size: -; V: TRBV30; D: TRBD1; DNA: TGTGCCTGGAGTAGCAGACCCGGGACAGGGACCTACAATGAGCAGTTCTTC; CDR3: CAWSSRPGTGTYNEQFF
J: TRBJ1-2; size: -; V: TRBV30; D: TRBD1; DNA: TGTGCCTGCTGGACAGGGGGCACCTATGGCTACACCTTC; CDR3: CACWTGGTYGYTF
J: TRBJ2-7; size: -; V: TRBV28; D: -; DNA: TGTGCCAGCAGTCTATTCACCTACGAGCAGTACTTC; CDR3: CASSLFTYEQYF
J: TRBJ2-7; size: -; V: TRBV7-8; D: TRBD2; DNA: TGTGCCAGCAGCTTAAGACTAGCGGGGGGCCCCAACGAGCAGTACTTC; CDR3: CASSLRLAGGPNEQYF
J: TRBJ1-5; size: -; V: TRBV2; D: -; DNA: TGTGCCAGCCTAGAGGGAGGGAACAATCAGCCCCAGCATTTT; CDR3: CASLEGGNNQPQHF
J: TRBJ2-3; size: -; V: TRBV3-1/TRBV3-2; D: -; DNA: TGTGCCAGCAGCAGAAAAAGGGGACTCAACACAGATACGCAGTATTTT; CDR3: CASSRKRGLNTDTQYF
J: TRBJ2-7; size: few; V: TRBV5-6; D: -; DNA: TGTGCCAGCAGCCCACCCCGAGAATCCTACGAGCAGTACTTC; CDR3: CASSPPRESYEQYF
J: TRBJ2-1; size: -; V: TRBV4-2; D: TRBD2; DNA: TGTGCCAGCAGTCGCCTAGCGGGGTTCCACAATGAGCAGTTCTTC; CDR3: CASSRLAGFHNEQFF
J: TRBJ1-5; size: few; V: TRBV6-1; D: -; DNA: TGTGCCAGCAGTGAAGCGCTAATCCAGGGGTTTCAGCCCCAGCATTTT; CDR3: CASSEALIQGFQPQHF
J: TRBJ2-3; size: once; V: TRBV5-1; D: TRBD2; DNA: TGCGCCAGCAGCTTCGCCGGGACTACCGATACGCAGTATTTT; CDR3: CASSFAGTTDTQYF
J: TRBJ1-2; size: -; V: TRBV5-6; D: TRBD1; DNA: TGTGCCAGCAGTCGAGACAGGGGCACCATAAACTATGGCTACACCTTC; CDR3: CASSRDRGTINYGYTF
J: TRBJ2-5; size: once; V: TRBV5-1; D: -; DNA: TGCGCCAGCACGCCCGACAGGTTCCAAGAGACCCAGTACTTC; CDR3: CASTPDRFQETQYF
J: TRBJ1-2; size: -; V: TRBV18; D: TRBD1; DNA: TGTGCCAGCTCAGCGTCGCCTGGGACAGCTTCGGGTGGCTACACCTTC; CDR3: CASSASPGTASGGYTF
J: TRBJ1-2; size: -; V: TRBV19; D: -; DNA: TGTGCCAGTACTGACAGGTGGCGTGGGGATGGCTACACCTTC; CDR3: CASTDRWRGDGYTF
J: TRBJ1-6; size: -; V: TRBV28; D: -; DNA: TGTGCCAGCAGTTTCACGGGGGACGGGTCACCCCTCCACTTT; CDR3: CASSFTGDGSPLHF
J: TRBJ2-7; size: -; V: TRBV6-5; D: -; DNA: TGTGCCAGCAGTTACGTCGCAGGATCCCACGAGCAGTACTTC; CDR3: CASSYVAGSHEQYF
J: TRBJ2-7; size: -; V: TRBV19; D: -; DNA: TGTGCCAGTACATCCGCCTCGACAGGGAGGAACGAGCAGTACTTC; CDR3: CASTSASTGRNEQYF
J: TRBJ1-2; size: -; V: TRBV3-1/TRBV3-2; D: TRBD1; DNA: TGTGCCAGCACTCAAGCGGACAGGGAGGACTATGGCTACACCTTC; CDR3: CASTQADREDYGYTF
J: TRBJ1-2; size: once; V: TRBV7-9; D: -; DNA: TGTGCCAGCAGCCAAGGACTCCTCGGCTACACCTTC; CDR3: CASSQGLLGYTF
J: TRBJ1-2; size: once; V: TRBV20-1; D: -; DNA: TGCAGTGCTAGAGATCTTAATGGCTACACCTTC; CDR3: CSARDLNGYTF
J: TRBJ2-7; size: -; V: TRBV10-3; D: TRBD1; DNA: TGTGCCATCGGACAGACAGGGGGTAAAATCTCCTACGAGCAGTACTTC; CDR3: CAIGQTGGKISYEQYF
J: TRBJ1-4; size: -; V: TRBV20-1; D: TRBD1; DNA: TGCAGTGCTAGTAGACAGGGCAAACTGTTTTTT; CDR3: CSASRQGKLFF
J: TRBJ1-1; size: -; V: TRBV11-2; D: TRBD1; DNA: TGTGCCAGCACCACAGGGGCTCGAGTCACTGAAGCTTTCTTT; CDR3: CASTTGARVTEAFF
J: TRBJ1-2; size: once; V: TRBV6-1; D: -; DNA: TGTGCCAGCAGTGAGCACGGTGGCTATGGCTACACCTTC; CDR3: CASSEHGGYGYTF
J: TRBJ1-3; size: -; V: TRBV6-6; D: TRBD1; DNA: TGTGCCAGCAGTTACACGACAGGGGGGGGAAACACCATATATTTT; CDR3: CASSYTTGGGNTIYF